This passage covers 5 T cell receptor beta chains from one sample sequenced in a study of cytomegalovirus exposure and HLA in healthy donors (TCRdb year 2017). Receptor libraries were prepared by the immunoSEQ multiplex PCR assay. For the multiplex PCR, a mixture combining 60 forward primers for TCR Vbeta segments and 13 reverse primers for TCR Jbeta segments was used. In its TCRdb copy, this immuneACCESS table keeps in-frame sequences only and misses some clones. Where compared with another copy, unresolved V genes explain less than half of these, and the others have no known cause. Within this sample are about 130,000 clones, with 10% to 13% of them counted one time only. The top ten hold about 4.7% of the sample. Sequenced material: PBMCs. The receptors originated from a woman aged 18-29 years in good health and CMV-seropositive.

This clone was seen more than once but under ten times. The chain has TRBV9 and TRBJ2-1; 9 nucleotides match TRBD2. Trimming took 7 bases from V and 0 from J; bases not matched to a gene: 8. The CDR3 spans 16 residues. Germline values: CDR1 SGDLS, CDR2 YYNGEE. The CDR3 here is CASGASGDSSYNEQFF. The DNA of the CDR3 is TGTGCCAGCGGAGCTAGCGGGGATAGCTCCTACAATGAGCAGTTCTTC.

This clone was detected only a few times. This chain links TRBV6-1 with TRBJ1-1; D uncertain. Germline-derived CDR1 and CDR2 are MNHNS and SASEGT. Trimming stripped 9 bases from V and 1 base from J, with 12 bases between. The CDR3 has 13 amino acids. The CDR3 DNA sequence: TGTGCCAGTCGGGGTACCAGGAACACTGAAGCTTTCTTT. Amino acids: CASRGTRNTEAFF.

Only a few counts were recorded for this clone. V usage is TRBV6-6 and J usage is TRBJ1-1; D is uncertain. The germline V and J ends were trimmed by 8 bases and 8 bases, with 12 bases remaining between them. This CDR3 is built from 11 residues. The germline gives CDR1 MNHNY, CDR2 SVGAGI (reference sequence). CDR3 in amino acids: CASDYAGEAFF. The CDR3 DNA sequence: TGTGCCAGCGATTACGCCGGGGAAGCTTTCTTT.

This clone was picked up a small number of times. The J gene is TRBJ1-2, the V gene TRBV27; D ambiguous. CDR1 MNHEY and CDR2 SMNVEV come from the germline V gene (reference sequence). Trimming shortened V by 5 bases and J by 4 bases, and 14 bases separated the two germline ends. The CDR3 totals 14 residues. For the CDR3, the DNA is TGTGCCAGCAGTCCCTCGCGGGGAATCTATGGCTACACCTTC. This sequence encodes CASSPSRGIYGYTF.

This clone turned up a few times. The CDR3 protein is CASSPLGGSGETQYF. The CDR3 DNA reads as TGTGCCAGCTCACCTTTAGGCGGGAGTGGAGAGACCCAGTACTTC. V is TRBV18 and J is TRBJ2-5; 7 positions match TRBD2. Germline trimming cut 3 bases from V and 4 bases from J; bases unmatched to any gene: 8. Germline values: CDR1 KGHSH, CDR2 LQKENI. The CDR3 is 15 amino acids.